This T cell receptor beta chain was identified in a study of siplizumab effects on memory and regulatory T cells. Turning to this clone: The target antigen is unknown.

Each sample had roughly 10^5 TCR templates assayed. TCRdb's copy holds only in-frame clones and misses some; the assay was immunoSEQ multiplex PCR. The sample includes about 50,000 clones, 93% seen only once; the top ten take under 20%. Study-level results: Alloreactive sequences that could be traced to unstimulated CD4+ memory cells showed a significant reduction under siplizumab. A minor fraction of alloreactive clones, and no more, mapped to unstimulated subsets.

The CDR3 is made up of 13 amino acids. CDR1 SEHNR and CDR2 FQNEAQ come from the germline V gene (reference sequence). V was cut by 1 base and J by 5 bases, with 9 bases left in between. The chain couples TRBV7-9 to TRBJ2-7; D is unresolved. Material: CD8+ T cells sorted from blood. This sequence originates from a human donor in good health. CDR3 protein: CASSLGNPHEQYF. CDR3 sequence (DNA): TGTGCCAGCAGCTTAGGGAACCCCCACGAGCAGTACTTC.